The T cell receptor (beta chain) described here comes from a study of T cell responses to AZD1222 COVID-19 vaccine. Notes on the study in general: In the spike-specific TCR repertoire, nearly half reportedly target unmutated variant regions. Mostly white British, mostly female donors; authors suggested clonal diversity may be underestimated. Spike as a whole was targeted by vaccine-associated CD4 TCRs, dominant at 160-218 and 743-854. Receipt of two AZD1222 doses was followed by a rise in Spike-specific TCR breadth and depth.

The CDR3 extends over 13 amino acids. The V segment lost 3 bases and the J segment 15 bases; nucleotides outside the gene matches: 9. CDR1 SGHVS and CDR2 FNYEAQ come from the germline V gene. Remarks on this clone: Its target is not known.

Sequenced by immunoSEQ multiplex PCR; TCRdb stores in-frame clones only, minus some. The data contain roughly 180,000 clones, roughly 94% of them singletons. The material was peripheral blood, obtained on day 0 of AZD1222 vaccination. The TCR comes from an adult in good health. The rearrangement joins TRBV7-6 to TRBJ2-1; TRBD2 agrees at 9 bases. CDR3 residues: CASSFAGLANPFF. CDR3 nucleotide sequence: TGTGCCAGCAGCTTTGCGGGACTAGCTAACCCGTTCTTC. The whole variable domain, filled in from reference TRBV7-6 and TRBJ2-1, reads GAGVSQSPRYKVTKRGQDVALRCDPISGHVSLYWYRQALGQGPEFLTYFNYEAQQDKSGLPNDRFSAERPEGSISTLTIQRTEQRDSAMYRCASSFAGLANPFFGPGTRLTVL.